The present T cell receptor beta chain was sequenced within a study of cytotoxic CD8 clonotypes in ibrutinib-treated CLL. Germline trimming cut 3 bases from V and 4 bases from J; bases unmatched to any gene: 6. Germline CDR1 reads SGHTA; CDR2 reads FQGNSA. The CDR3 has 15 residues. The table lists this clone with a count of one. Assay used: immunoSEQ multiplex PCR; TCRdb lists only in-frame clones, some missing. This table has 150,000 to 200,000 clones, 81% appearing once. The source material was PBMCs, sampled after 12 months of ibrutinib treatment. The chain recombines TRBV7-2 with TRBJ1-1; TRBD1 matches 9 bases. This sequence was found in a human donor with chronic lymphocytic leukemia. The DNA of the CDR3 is TGTGCCAGCAGCTTCCGAGGACAGGGGACCACTGAAGCTTTCTTT. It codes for CASSFRGQGTTEAFF.